Presented here are 16 T cell receptor beta chains from one specimen sequenced in a study of cytomegalovirus exposure and HLA in healthy donors. The PCR had 60 Vbeta and 13 Jbeta primers. TCRdb keeps only in-frame clones here, not all; method: immunoSEQ multiplex PCR. The data contain around 160,000 clones, over 80% of them seen just once; the ten biggest clones take up over 1.5%. Sequenced material: PBMCs. The receptor source for this set is a woman younger than 35 in good health and CMV-seronegative.

J is TRBJ2-6 and V is TRBV11-2, with a tentative D call TRBD1 (6 bases). Trimming stripped 0 bases from V and 15 bases from J, with 30 bases between. The CDR3 is made up of 19 amino acids. Germline V gene lookup returns CDR1 SGHAT and CDR2 FQNNGV. The CDR3 nucleotides are TGTGCCAGCAGCTTAGAGGGGGCCTGGGGCTCCCCAGCCGCAGCCGACCTGACTTTC. It codes for CASSLEGAWGSPAAADLTF.

This clone was observed a single time. This rearrangement joins TRBV6-5 to TRBJ1-1; 9 nucleotides match TRBD1. CDR3 size: 14 residues. V was pared by 8 bases and J by 8 bases, with 12 bases of the junction left unmatched. The germline V gene has CDR1 MNHEY and CDR2 SVGAGI. The CDR3, as DNA: TGTGCCAGCCACCGCCGGGACAGGGTGAAGGAAGCTTTCTTT. The encoded protein is CASHRRDRVKEAFF.

This clone was recorded only once. The V call is TRBV18, the J call TRBJ2-1, with 8 bases that match TRBD2. Trimming took 6 bases from V and 7 from J; bases not matched to a gene: 11. This CDR3 comprises 15 residues. Per germline, CDR1 KGHSH and CDR2 LQKENI. In DNA form, the CDR3 reads TGTGCCAGCTCCCGCTCCACCGGGGGGGTAAATGAGCAGTTCTTC. This sequence encodes CASSRSTGGVNEQFF.

V and J are TRBV28 and TRBJ1-5; no clear D gene. The CDR3 has 12 amino acids. The ends were cut back, 5 bases at V and 8 bases at J, with 10 bases in the middle. CDR1 MDHEN and CDR2 SYDVKM come from the germline V gene. As DNA, the CDR3 is TGTGCCAGCAGTCTCCGAGGTGAGCCCCAGCATTTT. Translated, it gives CASSLRGEPQHF.

This chain links TRBV5-1 with TRBJ1-2, with D unclear. Germline CDR1 reads SGHRS; CDR2 reads YFSETQ. This CDR3 contains 15 residues. Trimming removed 2 bases from V and 3 bases from J, with 14 bases in between. CDR3 sequence: CASSFGSGFDYGYTF. The CDR3 DNA is TGCGCCAGCAGCTTCGGATCGGGGTTTGACTATGGCTACACCTTC.

This clone has just a few counts. At one of its ends the junction is not consistent with the germline gene, which may arise from a read error. CDR3 in amino acids: CSSSSPRTGVYEQYF. The CDR3 nucleotides read TGTTCCAGCAGCTCGCCACGGACAGGGGTCTACGAGCAGTACTTC. V gene TRBV7-9 combines with J gene TRBJ2-7; TRBD1 agrees at 9 bases. In germline, CDR1 is SEHNR, CDR2 FQNEAQ (reference sequence). This CDR3 is 15 amino acids long.

This chain links TRBV27 with TRBJ2-7; 16 nucleotides match TRBD2. Germline loops: CDR1 MNHEY, CDR2 SMNVEV (reference sequence). V lost 3 bases to trimming and J lost 1 base; unmatched junction nucleotides: 12. The CDR3 runs to 20 residues. CDR3 in amino acids: CASSFLPGTSGGARSYEQYF. CDR3 nucleotides: TGTGCCAGCAGTTTCCTTCCTGGGACTAGCGGGGGGGCGAGGTCCTACGAGCAGTACTTC.

V gene TRBV10-2 combines with J gene TRBJ1-1; no definite D call. The ends were cut back, 6 bases at V and 1 base at J, with 9 bases in the middle. Germline-derived CDR1 and CDR2 are WSHSY and SAAADI. This CDR3 has 13 amino acids. The CDR3 DNA is TGCGCCAGCAGAGATAACAGGAACACTGAAGCTTTCTTT. It encodes CASRDNRNTEAFF.

The chain combines TRBV9 with TRBJ2-2; D ambiguous. The CDR3 length is 13 residues. V was clipped by 3 bases and J by 1 base, with 4 bases between them. Germline V gene lookup returns CDR1 SGDLS and CDR2 YYNGEE. This chain's CDR3 is CASSAGNTGELFF. The CDR3, as DNA: TGTGCCAGCAGCGCAGGGAACACCGGGGAGCTGTTTTTT.

The V and J genes are TRBV19 and TRBJ2-6; D may be TRBD1 (5 bases). This CDR3 has 13 amino acids. V was clipped by 8 bases and J by 4 bases, with 9 bases between them. The germline V gene has CDR1 LNHDA and CDR2 SQIVND (reference sequence). The CDR3, as DNA: TGTGCCAGTGGGGCAGCAGGGGCCAACGTCCTGACTTTC. As protein: CASGAAGANVLTF.

The rearrangement uses TRBV9 and TRBJ2-1; D gene uncertain. This CDR3 contains 13 residues. Trimming shortened V by 4 bases and J by 4 bases, and 9 bases separated the two germline ends. Germline CDR1 is SGDLS and CDR2 is YYNGEE. The CDR3 loop is CASSPREYNEQFF. The DNA of the CDR3 is TGTGCCAGCAGCCCCCGAGAGTACAATGAGCAGTTCTTC.

The genes are TRBV27 and TRBJ1-1; the D gene is possibly TRBD1 (6 bases). CDR3 length: 16 residues. The V end lost 4 bases, the J end lost 1 base, and 16 bases lay between the germline ends. CDR1 MNHEY and CDR2 SMNVEV come from the germline V gene (reference sequence). The CDR3 sequence is CASSSLGGGGNTEAFF. The DNA for the CDR3 is TGTGCCAGCAGTTCGCTCGGGGGGGGCGGGAACACTGAAGCTTTCTTT.

The chain uses TRBV5-1 and TRBJ1-1; 7 nucleotides align to TRBD1. From germline, CDR1 is SGHRS and CDR2 YFSETQ. With V trimmed by 5 bases and J by 0 bases, 10 bases remained unmatched. The CDR3 loop spans 16 amino acids. CDR3 loop: CASRSDRSGLNTEAFF. The CDR3 DNA reads as TGCGCCAGCAGATCGGACAGGAGCGGGCTGAACACTGAAGCTTTCTTT.

The J gene is TRBJ1-2, the V gene TRBV29-1; D is unclear. The germline V and J ends were trimmed by 6 bases and 2 bases, with 13 bases remaining between them. Germline V gene sequence: CDR1 SQVTM, CDR2 ANQGSEA. This CDR3 has 13 residues. The CDR3 here is CSVPSERNYGYTF. DNA of the CDR3: TGCAGCGTCCCAAGCGAGAGAAACTATGGCTACACCTTC.

This clone came up a few times. The V and J genes are TRBV11-2 and TRBJ2-2; no reliable D call. Between the trimmed V and J ends, which lost 1 base and 4 bases, there was a span of 13 bases. This CDR3 spans 16 amino acids. The germline V gene encodes CDR1 SGHAT and CDR2 FQNNGV. The CDR3 bases are TGTGCCAGCAGCTTAGTAGGAGTCGCGAGCACCGGGGAGCTGTTTTTT. It translates to CASSLVGVASTGELFF. Complete variable domain (other parts from reference TRBV11-2 and TRBJ2-2): EAGVAQSPRYKIIEKRQSVAFWCNPISGHATLYWYQQILGQGPKLLIQFQNNGVVDDSQLPKDRFSAERLKGVDSTLKIQPAKLEDSAVYLCASSLVGVASTGELFFGEGSRLTVL.

The CDR3 sequence is CAWSGGQGNQPQHF. The CDR3 region has the DNA TGTGCCTGGAGTGGAGGACAGGGCAATCAGCCCCAGCATTTT. This rearrangement joins TRBV30 to TRBJ1-5, with 7 bases lining up with TRBD1. This CDR3 spans 14 amino acids. CDR1 is GTSNPN and CDR2 is SVGIG in the germline V gene (reference sequence). J lost 2 bases, V lost 1 base, and 2 bases had no gene match.